These 16 T cell receptor beta chains came from one sample sequenced in a study of blood T cell repertoires in COVID-19. Sequencing was performed with immunoSEQ multiplex PCR; in TCRdb, only in-frame clones are kept and a portion is missing. The data contain some 130,000 clones, around nine tenths of them singletons. The sample taken for sequencing was peripheral blood. The receptors stem from a woman between 65 and 79 years old with COVID-19, enrolled during active disease.

The chain combines TRBV30 with TRBJ1-2; D is ambiguous. V lost 2 bases to trimming and J lost 8 bases, with 18 bases between them. The length of the CDR3 is 14 residues. Germline V gives CDR1 GTSNPN, CDR2 SVGIG (reference sequence). The CDR3 loop is CAWSSTILRGGYTF. CDR3 bases: TGTGCCTGGAGTTCAACTATACTCCGTGGAGGCTACACCTTC.

V gene TRBV5-6 combines with J gene TRBJ2-3, with D maybe TRBD2 (6 bases). V lost 4 bases to trimming and J lost 1 base, with 19 bases between them. CDR1 is SGHDT and CDR2 is YYEEEE in the germline V gene. The CDR3 spans 17 residues. This chain's CDR3 is CASSPAGLPGGTDTQYF. The CDR3 nucleotides are TGTGCCAGCAGCCCCGCGGGGCTCCCTGGGGGCACAGATACGCAGTATTTT.

Written as DNA, the CDR3 is TGTGCCAGCAGCTTAGCGAACAGCTATGGCTACACCTTC. Translated: CASSLANSYGYTF. J is TRBJ1-2 and V is TRBV7-9; D is unresolved. The CDR3 covers 13 residues. Per germline, CDR1 SEHNR and CDR2 FQNEAQ (reference sequence). The germline V and J ends were trimmed by 0 bases and 4 bases, with 6 bases remaining between them. The whole variable domain, filled in from reference TRBV7-9 and TRBJ1-2, reads DTGVSQNPRHKITKRGQNVTFRCDPISEHNRLYWYRQTLGQGPEFLTYFQNEAQLEKSRLLSDRFSAERPKGSFSTLEIQRTEQGDSAMYLCASSLANSYGYTFGSGTRLTVV.

The CDR3 DNA follows: TGCAGCGTTGAAGATACCGGGGGAACTAATGAAAAACTGTTTTTT. It yields the protein CSVEDTGGTNEKLFF. The chain joins TRBV29-1 to TRBJ1-4, with D perhaps TRBD1 (5 bases). The CDR3 is 15 amino acids. CDR1 and CDR2 (germline): SQVTM, ANQGSEA. Trimming cost V 0 bases and J 1 base, with 9 bases left between them.

The chain links TRBV5-4 to TRBJ1-6; 7 bases agree with TRBD1. J lost 7 bases, V lost 1 base, and 2 bases had no gene match. The CDR3 runs 14 residues. The germline gives CDR1 SGHNT, CDR2 YYREEE (reference sequence). In DNA form, the CDR3 reads TGTGCCAGCAGCTTGCAGGGGGGCAATTCACCCCTCCACTTT. This codes for CASSLQGGNSPLHF.

V and J are TRBV28 and TRBJ2-1; perhaps TRBD1 as D (5 bases). The V gene lost 2 bases and the J gene lost 3 bases, with 8 bases spanning the gap. The CDR3 length is 14 residues. CDR1 is MDHEN and CDR2 is SYDVKM in the germline V gene. The CDR3 bases are TGTGCCAGCAGTTTAAAACAGGACTACAATGAGCAGTTCTTC. Its protein product is CASSLKQDYNEQFF.

The rearrangement joins TRBV5-1 to TRBJ1-5; no definite D call. Germline values: CDR1 SGHRS, CDR2 YFSETQ. The V and J ends lost 4 bases and 7 bases respectively, with 21 bases between them. This CDR3 has 16 amino acids. The CDR3 DNA is TGCGCCAGCAGCCCGAGCGGGAGGGAGGTGGGGCAGCCCCAGCATTTT. This codes for CASSPSGREVGQPQHF. Looking up the rest from reference TRBV5-1 and TRBJ1-5 gives the full variable domain: KAGVTQTPRYLIKTRGQQVTLSCSPISGHRSVSWYQQTPGQGLQFLFEYFSETQRNKGNFPGRFSGRQFSNSRSEMNVSTLELGDSALYLCASSPSGREVGQPQHFGDGTRLSIL.

V and J are TRBV7-2 and TRBJ1-5, with TRBD1 matching 9 bases. Trimming at V came to 4 bases and at J to 7 bases, leaving 8 bases not matched to a gene. Germline V gene data show CDR1 as SGHTA and CDR2 as FQGNSA. CDR3 length equals 15 residues. DNA of the CDR3: TGTGCCAGCAGCTGGGGGGACAGGGAAGGACAGCCCCAGCATTTT. Encoded protein: CASSWGDREGQPQHF.

The chain couples TRBV5-1 to TRBJ1-3; 8 bases fit TRBD1. The germline V gene has CDR1 SGHRS and CDR2 YFSETQ. After removal of 4 bases from V and 0 bases from J, the junction contained 6 bases not matched to a gene. The CDR3 totals 16 residues. CDR3: CASSPGQGNSGNTIYF. CDR3 DNA: TGCGCCAGCAGCCCAGGACAGGGAAACTCTGGAAACACCATATATTTT. Combining the CDR3 with reference TRBV5-1 and TRBJ1-3 gives the whole variable domain KAGVTQTPRYLIKTRGQQVTLSCSPISGHRSVSWYQQTPGQGLQFLFEYFSETQRNKGNFPGRFSGRQFSNSRSEMNVSTLELGDSALYLCASSPGQGNSGNTIYFGEGSWLTVV.

The chain has TRBV2 and TRBJ2-2; unclear D gene. V dropped 2 bases and J dropped 7 bases, with 8 bases sitting between them. CDR3 length: 13 amino acids. Germline V gene lookup returns CDR1 SNHLY and CDR2 FYNNEI. For the CDR3, the DNA is TGTGCCAGCAGTGAAATGTCACACGGGGAGCTGTTTTTT. Encoded protein: CASSEMSHGELFF.

This chain uses TRBV28 with TRBJ1-4; D might be TRBD1 (6 bases). Germline V CDR1 and CDR2: MDHEN, SYDVKM. V gave up 7 bases and J gave up 5 bases, with 11 bases separating them. The CDR3 covers 13 residues. CDR3 in amino acids: CASTLTGNEKLFF. The CDR3 DNA reads TGTGCCAGCACCCTAACAGGGAATGAAAAACTGTTTTTT.

This rearrangement joins TRBV2 to TRBJ2-5; a possible D gene is TRBD1 (5 bases). CDR3 length equals 14 residues. Germline V CDR1 and CDR2: SNHLY, FYNNEI. Between the trimmed V and J ends, which lost 4 bases and 2 bases, there was a span of 11 bases. CDR3 DNA sequence: TGTGCCAGCAGTGTTCATACAGGTCAAGAGACCCAGTACTTC. Translated: CASSVHTGQETQYF.

The J gene is TRBJ2-2, the V gene TRBV7-9; D possibly corresponds to TRBD1 (6 bases). The CDR3 has 15 residues. Germline loops: CDR1 SEHNR, CDR2 FQNEAQ (reference sequence). V was trimmed by 4 bases and J by 5 bases, leaving 14 bases between them. CDR3 residues: CASSSTGILTGELFF. CDR3 nucleotides: TGTGCCAGCAGCTCAACAGGGATTTTGACCGGGGAGCTGTTTTTT.

The V call is TRBV27, the J call TRBJ1-1; 7 nucleotides match TRBD1. The CDR3 covers 16 residues. After removal of 3 bases from V and 0 bases from J, the junction contained 7 bases not matched to a gene. CDR1 is MNHEY and CDR2 is SMNVEV in the germline V gene (reference sequence). The DNA of the CDR3 is TGTGCCAGCAGTTTTAAAGGAACAGGGGTGAACACTGAAGCTTTCTTT. As protein: CASSFKGTGVNTEAFF.

The genes are TRBV5-1 and TRBJ1-1, with 7 bases identical to TRBD1. The CDR3 has 15 residues. Germline CDR1 SGHRS, CDR2 YFSETQ. V shed 4 bases and J 4 bases; nucleotides not matched to a gene: 10. The CDR3 DNA sequence: TGCGCCAGCAGCGAGAAGGGGGCCGAGGTCACTGAAGCTTTCTTT. Its protein product is CASSEKGAEVTEAFF. Looking up the rest from reference TRBV5-1 and TRBJ1-1 gives the full variable domain: KAGVTQTPRYLIKTRGQQVTLSCSPISGHRSVSWYQQTPGQGLQFLFEYFSETQRNKGNFPGRFSGRQFSNSRSEMNVSTLELGDSALYLCASSEKGAEVTEAFFGQGTRLTVV.

The chain links TRBV9 to TRBJ2-2, with D possibly matching TRBD1 (5 bases). The V and J ends lost 3 bases and 4 bases respectively, with 16 bases between them. Germline V lookup: CDR1 SGDLS, CDR2 YYNGEE. There are 16 residues in the CDR3. Here the CDR3 DNA reads TGTGCCAGCAGCGCCCTTCAAACAGGTTTCACCGGGGAGCTGTTTTTT. As protein: CASSALQTGFTGELFF. Full variable domain (rest looked up from reference TRBV9 and TRBJ2-2): DSGVTQTPKHLITATGQRVTLRCSPRSGDLSVYWYQQSLDQGLQFLIQYYNGEERAKGNILERFSAQQFPDLHSELNLSSLELGDSALYFCASSALQTGFTGELFFGEGSRLTVL.